The rows below give T cell receptor beta chains drawn from one sample of a study of T cell repertoires in ileal Crohn's disease. TCRdb keeps only in-frame clones here, not all; method: immunoSEQ multiplex PCR. Of about 13,000 clones in the sample, about three quarters were seen once. The specimen sequenced was ileal tissue. The receptors shown here come from an adult with Crohn's disease. CDR3s include the opening cysteine and the closing phenylalanine or tryptophan. The order of the fields is D gene, clone size, V gene, J gene, CDR3 protein, CDR3 DNA. D genes are given only for firm matches. Clone size is shown for a subset of rows, as once, few, many or a class of expanded clone.

-	-	TRBV27	TRBJ1-2	CASSSNSYGYTF	TGTGCCAGCAGTTCAAACTCTTATGGCTACACCTTC
-	-	TRBV13	TRBJ2-7	CASSFTQGEQYF	TGTGCCAGCAGCTTCACGCAGGGCGAGCAGTACTTC
TRBD1	-	TRBV5-1	TRBJ2-2	CASSLRGGGGELFF	TGCGCCAGCAGCTTGAGAGGGGGCGGCGGGGAGCTGTTTTTT
-	-	TRBV10-3	TRBJ2-7	CAISERGGPYEQYF	TGTGCCATCAGTGAACGCGGGGGCCCCTACGAGCAGTACTTC
TRBD2	few	TRBV11-2	TRBJ2-7	CASSSPARAGVVEQYF	TGTGCCAGCAGCTCCCCCGCGCGAGCGGGAGTTGTCGAGCAGTACTTC
TRBD2	-	TRBV4-2	TRBJ2-5	CASSLGLAGDQETQYF	TGTGCCAGCAGCCTCGGACTAGCGGGTGATCAAGAGACCCAGTACTTC
-	-	TRBV6-5	TRBJ1-5	CASSQTDNQPQHF	TGTGCCAGCAGCCAGACAGATAATCAGCCCCAGCATTTT
TRBD2	-	TRBV7-7	TRBJ2-5	CASSTGGGETQYF	TGTGCCAGCAGCACCGGGGGGGGAGAGACCCAGTACTTC
TRBD1	-	TRBV5-1	TRBJ1-5	CASSSGTGGQPQHF	TGCGCCAGCAGCTCCGGGACAGGCGGGCAGCCCCAGCATTTT
-	-	TRBV10-2	TRBJ2-7	CASSRTSDEQYF	TGCGCCAGCAGTCGGACTTCCGACGAGCAGTACTTC
TRBD1	-	TRBV5-1	TRBJ1-2	CASSVDRDRANYGYTF	TGCGCCAGCAGCGTCGACCGGGACAGAGCTAACTATGGCTACACCTTC
TRBD2	few	TRBV9	TRBJ2-1	CASSAPTSGTDNEQFF	TGTGCCAGCAGCGCGCCAACTAGCGGGACAGACAATGAGCAGTTCTTC
TRBD2	-	TRBV4-1	TRBJ2-7	CASSQDKTGLAFSYEQYF	TGCGCCAGCAGCCAAGATAAGACGGGACTAGCGTTCTCCTACGAGCAGTACTTC
TRBD2	-	TRBV5-1	TRBJ2-3	CASSSGLGGSTDTQYF	TGCGCCAGCAGCTCGGGACTGGGGGGGAGCACAGATACGCAGTATTTT
TRBD2	-	TRBV5-4	TRBJ2-2	CASSLGVAGDTGELFF	TGTGCCAGCAGCTTAGGGGTGGCGGGAGACACCGGGGAGCTGTTTTTT
-	-	TRBV14	TRBJ2-5	CASSYAEGGETQYF	TGTGCCAGCAGCTACGCCGAGGGAGGCGAGACCCAGTACTTC
TRBD2	-	TRBV2	TRBJ2-6	CASSERGLAPLGGANVLTF	TGTGCCAGCAGTGAACGAGGACTAGCCCCCCTTGGTGGGGCCAACGTCCTGACTTTC
-	few	TRBV11-2	TRBJ1-1	CASSLVGGGTIMNTEAFF	TGTGCCAGCAGCTTAGTAGGGGGGGGGACGATAATGAACACTGAAGCTTTCTTT
-	once	TRBV15	TRBJ2-7	CATSRGSQGHYEQYF	TGTGCCACCAGCAGAGGGTCGCAGGGCCACTACGAGCAGTACTTC
-	-	TRBV5-5	TRBJ1-5	CASSLGGGGGYSNQPQHF	TGTGCCAGCAGCTTGGGGGGAGGGGGAGGATATAGCAATCAGCCCCAGCATTTT
TRBD1	-	TRBV19	TRBJ1-4	CASSIGFAYRGGNEKLFF	TGTGCCAGTAGTATTGGTTTCGCCTACAGGGGGGGAAATGAAAAACTGTTTTTT
-	-	TRBV27	TRBJ2-7	CASSLYRDSYEQYF	TGTGCCAGCAGTTTATATCGGGATTCCTACGAGCAGTACTTC
-	-	TRBV6-5	TRBJ2-1	CASSLSRLVNEQFF	TGTGCCAGCAGTCTCTCCCGACTCGTCAATGAGCAGTTCTTC
-	-	TRBV18	TRBJ2-2	CASSPQKASTGELFF	TGTGCCAGCTCACCACAGAAAGCTAGCACCGGGGAGCTGTTTTTT
-	-	TRBV2	TRBJ1-5	CASRPPAGLGSNQPQHF	TGTGCCAGCAGACCCCCGGCAGGGCTCGGAAGCAATCAGCCCCAGCATTTT
-	-	TRBV18	TRBJ2-1	CASSPLDGSSYNEQFF	TGTGCCAGCTCACCATTAGACGGGAGCTCCTACAATGAGCAGTTCTTC
TRBD1	-	TRBV6-5	TRBJ1-1	CASSARDRARSEAFF	TGTGCCAGCAGTGCCCGGGACAGGGCTCGGTCTGAAGCTTTCTTT
-	-	TRBV4-1	TRBJ2-7	CASSPSLSLTGHEQYF	TGCGCCAGCAGCCCGTCACTGAGTCTCACAGGCCACGAGCAGTACTTC
-	-	TRBV2	TRBJ1-1	CASTQTRTEAFF	TGTGCCAGCACTCAAACCCGGACTGAAGCTTTCTTT
-	-	TRBV6-1	TRBJ1-2	CASSGGQGKGGYTF	TGTGCCAGCAGCGGGGGGCAGGGTAAGGGAGGCTACACCTTC
-	-	TRBV5-1	TRBJ2-3	CASSLDTSTDTQYF	TGCGCCAGCAGCTTGGACACAAGCACAGATACGCAGTATTTT
TRBD1	-	TRBV6-1	TRBJ1-6	CASRPGQGSPLHF	TGTGCCAGCAGACCCGGACAGGGGTCACCCCTCCACTTT
-	-	TRBV25-1	TRBJ1-1	CASSGTRNTEAFF	TGTGCCAGCAGTGGGACACGGAACACTGAAGCTTTCTTT
-	-	TRBV6-6	TRBJ1-1	CASSYEGNTEAFF	TGTGCCAGCAGTTATGAGGGGAACACTGAAGCTTTCTTT
TRBD2	-	TRBV30	TRBJ2-1	CAWRQGLVNEQFF	TGTGCCTGGAGACAGGGACTAGTCAATGAGCAGTTCTTC
-	-	TRBV6-5	TRBJ2-1	CASSSDRGLMNEQFF	TGTGCCAGCAGCTCGGACAGAGGTCTAATGAATGAGCAGTTCTTC
TRBD1	-	TRBV7-7	TRBJ2-5	CASSPTGGPLETQYF	TGTGCTAGCAGCCCAACAGGGGGCCCGTTGGAGACCCAGTACTTC
TRBD2	-	TRBV6-5	TRBJ2-3	CASSYSRGRAKDTQYF	TGTGCCAGCAGTTACTCCCGCGGGAGGGCCAAAGATACGCAGTATTTT
TRBD2	-	TRBV9	TRBJ2-7	CASSPGTSGIEQYF	TGTGCCAGCAGCCCGGGGACTAGCGGGATCGAGCAGTACTTC
-	-	TRBV5-4	TRBJ2-7	CASSRLAKSSYEQYF	TGTGCCAGCAGCAGGCTAGCGAAAAGCTCCTACGAGCAGTACTTC
-	-	TRBV18	TRBJ1-5	CASSPGFSQPQHF	TGTGCCAGCTCACCAGGTTTCAGTCAGCCCCAGCATTTT
-	-	TRBV9	TRBJ2-1	CASSVEEGRNEQFF	TGTGCCAGCAGCGTAGAGGAGGGGAGGAATGAGCAGTTCTTC
TRBD2	-	TRBV7-9	TRBJ2-1	CASSLNGGGPNNEQFF	TGTGCCAGCAGCTTAAATGGCGGGGGTCCAAACAATGAGCAGTTCTTC
TRBD2	-	TRBV4-1	TRBJ2-7	CASSKEREGDYEQYF	TGCGCCAGCAGCAAAGAGCGGGAGGGCGATTACGAGCAGTACTTC
TRBD2	-	TRBV30	TRBJ2-5	CAWSSSGSGAETQYF	TGTGCCTGGAGTTCTAGCGGGAGTGGGGCAGAGACCCAGTACTTC
TRBD2	few	TRBV2	TRBJ2-5	CASRAGTSVQETQYF	TGTGCCAGCAGAGCCGGGACTAGCGTACAAGAGACCCAGTACTTC
TRBD1	-	TRBV27	TRBJ1-6	CASSPDRKIYNSPLHF	TGTGCCAGCAGTCCGGACAGGAAAATTTATAATTCACCCCTCCACTTT
TRBD1	-	TRBV11-3	TRBJ2-1	CASSPRTGNEQFF	TGTGCCAGCAGCCCAAGGACAGGAAATGAGCAGTTCTTC
-	-	TRBV7-2	TRBJ2-3	CASSYGGRFADTQYF	TGTGCCAGCAGCTACGGAGGCAGGTTTGCAGATACGCAGTATTTT
TRBD1	few	TRBV18	TRBJ1-1	CASSPRTGGTGTEAFF	TGTGCCAGCTCACCCCGGACAGGGGGGACGGGCACTGAAGCTTTCTTT
-	-	TRBV14	TRBJ2-3	CASSRNILEGTQYF	TGTGCCAGCAGCCGGAACATTTTAGAGGGTACGCAGTATTTT
-	few	TRBV5-4	TRBJ1-1	CASSKGMNTEAFF	TGTGCCAGCAGTAAGGGGATGAACACTGAAGCTTTCTTT
-	-	TRBV6-6	TRBJ1-1	CASSYGENTEAFF	TGTGCCAGCAGTTACGGGGAGAATACTGAAGCTTTCTTT
TRBD2	large	TRBV5-4	TRBJ2-7	CASSLIGLAGERNYEQYF	TGTGCCAGCAGCTTGATAGGACTAGCGGGGGAGAGGAACTACGAGCAGTACTTC
-	few	TRBV18	TRBJ1-1	CASSPGGRGTEAFF	TGTGCCAGCTCACCTGGGGGGAGGGGGACTGAAGCTTTCTTT